This T cell receptor beta chain was captured by sequencing in a study of blood T cell repertoires in COVID-19. Study background: Sample material is recorded as cDNA or gDNA derived from T cells, B-cell-depleted T cells, or PBMCs.

This CDR3 comprises 16 residues. With 2 bases clipped from V and 4 bases from J, the junction kept 6 bases outside the gene matches. Germline V gene sequence: CDR1 SGHRS, CDR2 YFSETQ. TCRdb's copy holds only in-frame clones and misses some; the assay was immunoSEQ multiplex PCR. Of roughly 20,000 clones in the sample, roughly 86% were seen once. This clone has only one observation. The sample was peripheral blood. The receptor's source is a human donor in a cohort sampled during active COVID-19. The donor label of this sample is uncertain. The chain carries TRBV5-1 and TRBJ2-1, with 10 bases fitting TRBD2. The CDR3 DNA follows: TGCGCCAGCAGCTTTGCACTAGCGGGAATTTACAATGAGCAGTTCTTC. It codes for CASSFALAGIYNEQFF.